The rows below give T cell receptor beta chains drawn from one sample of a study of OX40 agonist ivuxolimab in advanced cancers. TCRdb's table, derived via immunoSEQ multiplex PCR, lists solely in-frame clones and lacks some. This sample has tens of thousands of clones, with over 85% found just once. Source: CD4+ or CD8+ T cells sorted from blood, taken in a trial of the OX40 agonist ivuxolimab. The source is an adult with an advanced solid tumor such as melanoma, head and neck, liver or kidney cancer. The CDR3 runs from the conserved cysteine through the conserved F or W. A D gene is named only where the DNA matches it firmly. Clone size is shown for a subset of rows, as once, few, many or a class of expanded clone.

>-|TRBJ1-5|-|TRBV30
CAVSRDTSNQPQHF
TGTGCCGTATCCCGGGACACTAGCAATCAGCCCCAGCATTTT
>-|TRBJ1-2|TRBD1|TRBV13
CASTMGQGRNYGYTF
TGTGCCAGCACCATGGGACAGGGGAGAAACTATGGCTACACCTTC
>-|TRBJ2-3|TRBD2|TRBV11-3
CASSLNSGTLTDTQYF
TGTGCCAGCAGCTTGAATAGCGGGACACTCACAGATACGCAGTATTTT
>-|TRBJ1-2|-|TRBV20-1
CSASMNYGYTF
TGCAGTGCCTCTATGAACTATGGCTACACCTTC
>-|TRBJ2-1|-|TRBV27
CASSLLGGADNEQFF
TGTGCCAGCAGTTTATTGGGGGGGGCCGACAATGAGCAGTTCTTC
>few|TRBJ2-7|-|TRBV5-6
CASSLGREIYEQYF
TGTGCCAGCAGCTTGGGACGGGAGATCTACGAGCAGTACTTC
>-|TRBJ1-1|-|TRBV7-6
CASSLYGDSPEAFF
TGTGCCAGCAGCCTTTATGGAGACAGCCCTGAAGCTTTCTTT
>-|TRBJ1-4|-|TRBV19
CASSITRANEKLFF
TGTGCCAGTAGTATTACGAGGGCTAATGAAAAACTGTTTTTT
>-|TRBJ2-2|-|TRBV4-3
CASSQEYFVRDGELFF
TGCGCCAGCAGCCAAGAATATTTCGTGAGGGACGGGGAGCTGTTTTTT
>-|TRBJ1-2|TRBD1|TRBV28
CASSTYRGRYYGYTF
TGTGCCAGCAGTACATACAGGGGGCGGTACTATGGCTACACCTTC
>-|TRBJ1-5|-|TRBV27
CASSAGHNQPQHF
TGTGCCAGCAGTGCGGGGCACAATCAGCCCCAGCATTTT
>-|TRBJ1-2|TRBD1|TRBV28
CASSSDRGLIYGYTF
TGTGCCAGCAGTTCTGACAGGGGGCTTATCTATGGCTACACCTTC
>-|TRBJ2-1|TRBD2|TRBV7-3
CASSPGTSPLNEQFF
TGTGCCAGCAGTCCCGGGACTAGCCCCTTGAATGAGCAGTTCTTC
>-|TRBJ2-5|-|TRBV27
CASSFSLQETQYF
TGTGCCAGCAGTTTCTCCCTCCAAGAGACCCAGTACTTC
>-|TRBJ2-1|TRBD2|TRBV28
CASSFSSGILNEQFF
TGTGCCAGCAGTTTCTCTAGCGGGATTTTGAATGAGCAGTTCTTC
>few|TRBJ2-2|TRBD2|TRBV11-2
CASSLDSGGKNGELFF
TGTGCCAGCAGCTTAGATTCGGGGGGAAAGAACGGGGAGCTGTTTTTT
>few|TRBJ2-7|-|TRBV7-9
CASSLAPFEQYF
TGTGCCAGCAGCTTAGCCCCCTTCGAGCAGTACTTC
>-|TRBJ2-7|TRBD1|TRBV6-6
CASSTGGPYEQYF
TGTGCCAGCAGTACAGGGGGACCCTACGAGCAGTACTTC
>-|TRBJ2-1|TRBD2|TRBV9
CASSQTGGPLYNEQFF
TGTGCCAGCAGCCAGACGGGGGGGCCCCTTTACAATGAGCAGTTCTTC
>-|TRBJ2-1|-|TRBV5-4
CASSLQGPNNEQFF
TGTGCCAGCAGCTTGCAGGGTCCGAACAATGAGCAGTTCTTC
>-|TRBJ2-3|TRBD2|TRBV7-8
CASSFGTTGTDTQYF
TGTGCCAGCAGCTTTGGGACTACCGGGACGGATACGCAGTATTTT
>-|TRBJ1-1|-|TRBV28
CATTREGDTEAFF
TGTGCGACGACCCGGGAGGGGGACACTGAAGCTTTCTTT
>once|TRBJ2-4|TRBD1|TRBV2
CASWGQGAGENIQYF
TGTGCCAGCTGGGGACAGGGGGCAGGGGAAAACATTCAGTACTTC
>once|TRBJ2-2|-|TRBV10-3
CAISATAGELFF
TGTGCCATCAGTGCGACTGCCGGGGAGCTGTTTTTT
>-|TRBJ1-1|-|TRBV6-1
CASPSSPGAFF
TGTGCCAGTCCATCCTCTCCTGGAGCTTTCTTT
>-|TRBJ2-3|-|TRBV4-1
CASSQDDTQYF
TGCGCCAGCAGCCAGGACGATACGCAGTATTTT
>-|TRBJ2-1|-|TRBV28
CASSTPASSYNEQFF
TGTGCCAGCAGCACCCCAGCCAGCTCCTACAATGAGCAGTTCTTC
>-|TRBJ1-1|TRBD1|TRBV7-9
CASSTEGQIVNTEAFF
TGTGCCAGCAGCACAGAGGGACAGATAGTGAACACTGAAGCTTTCTTT
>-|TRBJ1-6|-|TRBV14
CASSQDPIPYNSPLHF
TGTGCCAGCAGCCAAGATCCCATCCCCTATAATTCACCCCTCCACTTT
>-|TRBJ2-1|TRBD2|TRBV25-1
CASSELRGYEQFF
TGTGCCAGCAGTGAATTGCGGGGGTATGAGCAGTTCTTC
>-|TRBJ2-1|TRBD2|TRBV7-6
CASSLMVAGGPENEQFF
TGTGCCAGCAGCTTAATGGTAGCGGGAGGGCCTGAGAATGAGCAGTTCTTC
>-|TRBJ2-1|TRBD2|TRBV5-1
CASSTLSGGPINEQFF
TGCGCCAGCAGCACTCTCAGCGGGGGGCCTATCAATGAGCAGTTCTTC
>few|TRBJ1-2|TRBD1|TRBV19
CAGQGVGGYTF
TGTGCTGGACAGGGAGTCGGTGGCTACACCTTC
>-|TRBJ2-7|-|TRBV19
CASSARDSQEQYF
TGTGCCAGTAGTGCCCGGGACTCCCAAGAGCAGTACTTC
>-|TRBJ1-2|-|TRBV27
CASRGPGYGYTF
TGTGCCAGCAGAGGCCCAGGGTATGGCTACACCTTC
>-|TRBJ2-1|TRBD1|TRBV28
CASDTGTGTYNEQFF
TGTGCCAGCGATACCGGGACAGGGACTTACAATGAGCAGTTCTTC
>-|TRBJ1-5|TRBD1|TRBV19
CASSIAVGTGNQPQHF
TGTGCCAGTAGTATCGCCGTGGGGACAGGAAATCAGCCCCAGCATTTT
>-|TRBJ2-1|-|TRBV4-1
CASSQALADEQFF
TGCGCCAGCAGCCAAGCACTAGCCGATGAGCAGTTCTTC
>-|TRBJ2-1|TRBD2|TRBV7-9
CASSLGSSGRASNEQFF
TGTGCCAGCAGCTTAGGTTCTAGCGGGAGGGCCAGCAATGAGCAGTTCTTC
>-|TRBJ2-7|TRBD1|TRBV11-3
CASSLGQGENEQYF
TGTGCCAGCAGCTTAGGACAGGGAGAGAACGAGCAGTACTTC
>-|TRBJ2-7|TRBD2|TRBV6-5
CASRPLAGRDEQYF
TGTGCCAGCAGACCACTAGCGGGTCGGGACGAGCAGTACTTC
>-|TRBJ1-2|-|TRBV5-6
CASSLKGVPYYGYTF
TGTGCCAGCAGCTTGAAAGGGGTACCGTACTATGGCTACACCTTC
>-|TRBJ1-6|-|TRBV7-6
CASSLTVNSPLHF
TGTGCCAGCAGCTTGACAGTAAATTCACCCCTCCACTTT
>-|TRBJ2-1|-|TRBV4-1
CASSPQGTPNNEQFF
TGCGCCAGCAGCCCCCAGGGGACACCAAACAATGAGCAGTTCTTC
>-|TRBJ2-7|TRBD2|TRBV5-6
CASSLPTTSGVTYEQYF
TGTGCCAGCAGCTTGCCCACGACTAGCGGGGTTACCTACGAGCAGTACTTC